This TCR beta chain was found in a study of CD8+CD57+ T cells in acquired aplastic anemia. Sequencing was done on patients that had shown CD8+CD57+ cell expansion by flow cytometry. This clonotype was detected ten times or more. J lost 4 bases, V lost 4 bases, and 5 bases had no gene match. From germline, CDR1 is SGHKS and CDR2 YYEKEE (reference sequence). The CDR3 loop spans 14 amino acids. Researchers used genomic DNA as the template to profile TCR beta VDJ and CDR3. TCRdb reanalysed the reads using MiXCR and keeps one entry per CDR3 protein. The data contain 120,000 or so distinct CDR3 sequences, almost 40% of them singletons.

The origin of this receptor is a human donor with aplastic anemia. The V call is TRBV5-5, the J call TRBJ2-7; 10 nucleotides line up with TRBD2. Sequencing was done on a sample of sorted CD4+, CD8+, or CD8+CD57+ T cells (not recorded which) from PBMCs. The CDR3 nucleotides are TGTGCCAGCAGCCTAGCGGGGGCTCTTTACGAGCAGTACGTC. It codes for CASSLAGALYEQYV.